This T cell receptor beta chain appears in the sequencing data of a study of T cells in Graves' hyperthyroidism and ophthalmopathy. This clonotype occurred many times. From germline, CDR1 is DFQATT and CDR2 SNEGSKA (reference sequence). CDR3 length: 16 amino acids. The ends were cut back, 3 bases at V and 0 bases at J, with 12 bases in the middle. It was RNA transcripts that yielded the amplified TCR beta CDR3 regions. Using the HTBI primer set, a first-round RT-PCR was run on the TCR CDR3. MiXCR, applied by TCRdb to the multiplex PCR reads, yields one record per CDR3 protein. The profile shows over 450,000 distinct CDR3 sequences, roughly 17% of them singletons.

This TCR was recovered from a woman aged 18 to 35 with Graves' ophthalmopathy. The sequencing sample was made of blood. V usage is TRBV20-1 and J usage is TRBJ1-6; D gene unclear. The CDR3 DNA reads TGCAGTGCTAGGGACTCCCGAAGCTCCTATAATTCACCCCTCCACTTT. As protein: CSARDSRSSYNSPLHF.